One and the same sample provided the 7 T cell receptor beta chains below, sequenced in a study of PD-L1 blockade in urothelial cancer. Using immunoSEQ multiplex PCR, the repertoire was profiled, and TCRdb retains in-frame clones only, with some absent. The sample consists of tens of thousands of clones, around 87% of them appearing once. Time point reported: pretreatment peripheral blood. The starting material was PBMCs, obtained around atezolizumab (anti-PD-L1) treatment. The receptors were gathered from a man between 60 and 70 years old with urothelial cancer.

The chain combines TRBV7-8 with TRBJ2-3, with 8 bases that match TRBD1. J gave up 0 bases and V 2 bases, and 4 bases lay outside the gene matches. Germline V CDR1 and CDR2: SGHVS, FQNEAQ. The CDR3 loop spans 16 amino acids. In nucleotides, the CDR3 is TGTGCCAGCAGCTTAAGCTGGACAGGGAGCACAGATACGCAGTATTTT. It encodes CASSLSWTGSTDTQYF.

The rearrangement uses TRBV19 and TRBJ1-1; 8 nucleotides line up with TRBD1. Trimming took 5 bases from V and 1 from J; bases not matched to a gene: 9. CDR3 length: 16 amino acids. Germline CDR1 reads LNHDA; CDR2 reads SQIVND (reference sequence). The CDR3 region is CASSLDRDRRNTEAFF. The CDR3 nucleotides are TGTGCCAGTAGTCTTGACCGGGACAGGAGGAACACTGAAGCTTTCTTT.

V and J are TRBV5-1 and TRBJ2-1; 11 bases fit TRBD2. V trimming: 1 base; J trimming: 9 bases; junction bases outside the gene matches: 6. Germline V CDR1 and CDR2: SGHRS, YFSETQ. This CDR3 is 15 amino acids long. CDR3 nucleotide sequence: TGCGCCAGCAGCTTGAGACTAGCGGGAAAAAGTGAGCAGTTCTTC. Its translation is CASSLRLAGKSEQFF.

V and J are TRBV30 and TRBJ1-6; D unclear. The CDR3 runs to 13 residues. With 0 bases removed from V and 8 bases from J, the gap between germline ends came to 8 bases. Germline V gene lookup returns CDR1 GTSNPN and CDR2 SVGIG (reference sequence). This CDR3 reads CAWSVNKDSPLHF. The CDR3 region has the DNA TGTGCCTGGAGTGTTAACAAAGATTCACCCCTCCACTTT.

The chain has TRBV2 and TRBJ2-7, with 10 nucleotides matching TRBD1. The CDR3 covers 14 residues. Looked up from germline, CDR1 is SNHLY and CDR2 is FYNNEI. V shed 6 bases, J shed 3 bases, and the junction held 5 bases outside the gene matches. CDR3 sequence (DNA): TGTGCCAGCAGCCGGACAGGGGGGAGCTACGAGCAGTACTTC. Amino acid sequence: CASSRTGGSYEQYF.

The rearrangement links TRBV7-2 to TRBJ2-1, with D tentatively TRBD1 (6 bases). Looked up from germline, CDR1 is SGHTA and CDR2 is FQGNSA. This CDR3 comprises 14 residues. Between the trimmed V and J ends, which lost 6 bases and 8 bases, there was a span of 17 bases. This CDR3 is CASSPYLQGDEQFF. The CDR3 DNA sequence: TGTGCCAGCAGTCCATACCTACAGGGCGATGAGCAGTTCTTC.

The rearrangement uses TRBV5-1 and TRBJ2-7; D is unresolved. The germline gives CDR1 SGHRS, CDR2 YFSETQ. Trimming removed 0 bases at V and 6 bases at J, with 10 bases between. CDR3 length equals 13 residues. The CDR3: CASSLGSNTEQYF. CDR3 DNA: TGCGCCAGCAGCTTGGGCTCCAACACCGAGCAGTACTTC.